One and the same sample provided the 13 T cell receptor beta chains below, sequenced in a study of blood T cell repertoires in COVID-19. Assay: immunoSEQ multiplex PCR; the TCRdb copy retains only in-frame clones and omits some. Found here are some 50,000 clones, more than 85% of them singletons; the top ten hold 5%. Sequenced sample: peripheral blood. These receptors originate from a man aged 35-49 years with active COVID-19.

V is TRBV7-3 and J is TRBJ2-7; possible D gene TRBD2, 6 bases. Trimming removed 2 bases from V and 6 bases from J, with 14 bases in between. CDR1 SGHTA and CDR2 FQGTGA come from the germline V gene. The CDR3 has 14 amino acids. The CDR3 nucleotides read TGTGCCAGCAGCTTACTTCTCGGGAGCGCCGAGCAGTACTTC. Amino acid sequence: CASSLLLGSAEQYF.

This clone was seen a single time. This chain connects TRBV7-6 to TRBJ1-1; the match to TRBD1 covers 7 bases. The CDR3 length is 15 residues. The V gene end was trimmed by 4 bases and the J gene end by 1 base; junction bases not matched to a gene: 6. Germline V gene sequence: CDR1 SGHVS, CDR2 FNYEAQ. The CDR3 region has the DNA TGTGCCAGCAGCTCTCAGACAGGGCGGAACACTGAAGCTTTCTTT. Translation gives CASSSQTGRNTEAFF.

The chain joins TRBV11-2 to TRBJ1-1, with D tentatively TRBD1 (5 bases). The germline gives CDR1 SGHAT, CDR2 FQNNGV. V dropped 2 bases and J dropped 5 bases, with 12 bases sitting between them. This CDR3 comprises 14 residues. This chain's CDR3 is CASSLSGGGTEAFF. The CDR3 nucleotides are TGTGCCAGCAGCTTAAGTGGGGGGGGTACTGAAGCTTTCTTT.

This clone was counted between two and nine times. The chain is built from TRBV6-6 and TRBJ1-6; no reliable D call. The CDR3 loop spans 16 amino acids. Trimming took 5 bases from V and 1 from J, leaving 12 bases between them. CDR1 and CDR2 (germline): MNHNY, SVGAGI (reference sequence). CDR3 sequence (DNA): TGTGCCAGCAGTACCCGTCCCGGTTCCTATAATTCACCCCTCCACTTT. Translating gives CASSTRPGSYNSPLHF.

This rearrangement joins TRBV2 to TRBJ2-3, with 12 bases that match TRBD2. Germline trimming cut 5 bases from V and 0 bases from J; bases unmatched to any gene: 6. Germline loops: CDR1 SNHLY, CDR2 FYNNEI. The CDR3 loop spans 17 amino acids. The CDR3 reads CASSRWTSGASTDTQYF. DNA for the CDR3: TGTGCCAGCAGTCGGTGGACTAGCGGGGCTAGCACAGATACGCAGTATTTT.

The genes are TRBV5-3 and TRBJ2-1, with TRBD2 identical over 10 bases. TRBV5-3 is reported as an ORF; its role is uncertain. V was pared by 6 bases and J by 3 bases, with 18 bases of the junction left unmatched. The length of the CDR3 is 19 residues. The CDR3 nucleotides are TGTGCCAGAATCATCGGACAGGGAACTGCTAGCGGGAGCTACAATGAGCAGTTCTTC. Residues: CARIIGQGTASGSYNEQFF.

The chain combines TRBV28 with TRBJ2-7; 7 nucleotides match TRBD1. CDR3 length: 15 residues. Trimming cost V 2 bases and J 7 bases; bases outside gene matches: 11. Germline V gene sequence: CDR1 MDHEN, CDR2 SYDVKM. Here the CDR3 DNA reads TGTGCCAGCAGTTTAGTGGGACAGAACCGTCGGGAGCAGTACTTC. It is translated as CASSLVGQNRREQYF.

This chain uses TRBV6-1 with TRBJ2-2, with D possibly TRBD2 on 5 matching bases. CDR3 length equals 16 residues. With 6 bases removed from V and 5 bases from J, the gap between germline ends came to 19 bases. The germline gives CDR1 MNHNS, CDR2 SASEGT. CDR3 in amino acids: CASSEPTRTRTGELFF. CDR3 bases: TGTGCCAGCAGCGAACCCACCAGGACTCGTACCGGGGAGCTGTTTTTT.

V is TRBV24-1 and J is TRBJ2-7, with TRBD1 matching 8 bases. CDR3 length: 16 amino acids. The V and J ends lost 4 bases and 0 bases, in that order; junction bases with no gene match: 7. Per the germline V gene, CDR1 is KGHDR and CDR2 is SFDVKD. The CDR3 region has the DNA TGTGCCACCAGTGACCCCCGACAGGGGAGCTCCTACGAGCAGTACTTC. It is translated as CATSDPRQGSSYEQYF.

CDR3 protein: CASSRFFFDGQGAEETQYF. For the CDR3, the DNA is TGCGCCAGCAGCCGATTCTTTTTTGACGGACAGGGGGCGGAAGAGACCCAGTACTTC. The chain couples TRBV5-1 to TRBJ2-5, with 11 bases matching TRBD1. Germline V gene data show CDR1 as SGHRS and CDR2 as YFSETQ. The CDR3 spans 19 residues. The J segment lost 3 bases and the V segment lost 4 bases, leaving 17 bases of the junction unmatched.

J is TRBJ2-1 and V is TRBV11-2; TRBD2 aligns across 10 bases. The germline V gene encodes CDR1 SGHAT and CDR2 FQNNGV. The CDR3 has 19 amino acids. Trimming took 3 bases from V and 1 from J; bases not matched to a gene: 12. CDR3 coding DNA: TGTGCCAGCAGCTTGGGTAGTACTAGCGGGATAGTTTCCTACAATGAGCAGTTCTTC. Its protein is CASSLGSTSGIVSYNEQFF.

CDR3 bases: TGTGCCACAACTACAGGGTACAATGAGCAGTTCTTC. Protein sequence: CATTTGYNEQFF. The chain joins TRBV19 to TRBJ2-1, with TRBD1 as a possible D gene (6 bases). Trimming cost V 10 bases and J 4 bases, with 11 bases left between them. CDR1 and CDR2 from the germline V gene are LNHDA and SQIVND (reference sequence). CDR3 size: 12 residues.

This clone has a count of ten or more. The CDR3 coding sequence is TGTGCCTGGAGTGTACAGGCGGGGACCGAGCAGTACTTC. It codes for CAWSVQAGTEQYF. The genes are TRBV30 and TRBJ2-7, with TRBD2 as a possible D gene (6 bases). Germline-derived CDR1 and CDR2 are GTSNPN and SVGIG (reference sequence). This CDR3 is 13 amino acids long. The V gene lost 0 bases and the J gene lost 6 bases, with 12 bases spanning the gap.